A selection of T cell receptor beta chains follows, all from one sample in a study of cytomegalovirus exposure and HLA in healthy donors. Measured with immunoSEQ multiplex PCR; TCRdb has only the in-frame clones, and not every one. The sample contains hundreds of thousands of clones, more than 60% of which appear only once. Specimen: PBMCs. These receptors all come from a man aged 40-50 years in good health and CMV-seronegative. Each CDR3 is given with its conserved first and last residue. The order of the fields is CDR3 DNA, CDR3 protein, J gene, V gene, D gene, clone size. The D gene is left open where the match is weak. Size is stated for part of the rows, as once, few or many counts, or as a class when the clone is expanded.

DNA: TGTGCCAGCAGACTTGGGACAGTTACCTACGAGCAGTACTTC; CDR3: CASRLGTVTYEQYF; J: TRBJ2-7; V: TRBV27; D: TRBD1; size: .
DNA: TGTGCCAGCAGTCCCGGGACTAGCGGGAGTAGGAATGAGCAGTTCTTC; CDR3: CASSPGTSGSRNEQFF; J: TRBJ2-1; V: TRBV5-4; D: TRBD2; size: once
DNA: TGTGCCAGCAGTGACTCTGAGGGTGGGGGCTACACCTTC; CDR3: CASSDSEGGGYTF; J: TRBJ1-2; V: TRBV10-3; D: .; size: .
DNA: TGTGCCTGGAGTGTACAGGGAGGCACAGATACGCAGTATTTT; CDR3: CAWSVQGGTDTQYF; J: TRBJ2-3; V: TRBV30; D: .; size: .
DNA: TGTGCCAGCAGCCCGGGACAGGTAATGGTTCACACTGAAGCTTTCTTT; CDR3: CASSPGQVMVHTEAFF; J: TRBJ1-1; V: TRBV7-9; D: TRBD1; size: .
DNA: TGTGCCAGCAGCGGGGCGGGGGGTGCTCCCTACGAGCAGTACTTC; CDR3: CASSGAGGAPYEQYF; J: TRBJ2-7; V: TRBV2; D: TRBD2; size: .
DNA: TGCGCCAGCAGCCCCGCAGGGGACACTGAAGCTTTCTTT; CDR3: CASSPAGDTEAFF; J: TRBJ1-1; V: TRBV5-1; D: .; size: once
DNA: TGTGCCAGCAGTTACTCTCAGGGGGCGGGCTACACCTTC; CDR3: CASSYSQGAGYTF; J: TRBJ1-2; V: TRBV6-6; D: TRBD1; size: .
DNA: TGTGCCAGTAGTATTAGCCCTCGACTCCGGGGGGCAGAATTCAAGTTTCAGCCCCAGCATTTT; CDR3: CASSISPRLRGAEFKFQPQHF; J: TRBJ1-5; V: TRBV19; D: .; size: .
DNA: TGCAGCGTGGGGACAGTCTCTGGGGCCAACGTCCTGACTTTC; CDR3: CSVGTVSGANVLTF; J: TRBJ2-6; V: TRBV29-1; D: TRBD1; size: .
DNA: TGTGCCAGCAGTTACGGACAGGGTCTCGCCTATGAGCAGTACTTC; CDR3: CASSYGQGLAYEQYF; J: TRBJ2-7; V: TRBV6-5; D: TRBD1; size: .
DNA: TGTGCCAGCAGTGACCGCGAATCCGGGACTAGGAAATGCGAGCAGTACTTC; CDR3: CASSDRESGTRKCEQYF; J: TRBJ2-7; V: TRBV6-4; D: TRBD2; size: .
DNA: TGTGCCAGTAGTATAGTAGGAGGGGGCAATCAGCCCCAGCATTTT; CDR3: CASSIVGGGNQPQHF; J: TRBJ1-5; V: TRBV19; D: .; size: .
DNA: TGTGCCAGCAGCTTAGTTCCTAGCGGGGCCGCCTACGAGCAGTACTTC; CDR3: CASSLVPSGAAYEQYF; J: TRBJ2-7; V: TRBV7-2; D: TRBD2; size: .
DNA: TGTGCCAGCAGCTCGCCTAGCGGGGGGTACAATGAGCAGTTCTTC; CDR3: CASSSPSGGYNEQFF; J: TRBJ2-1; V: TRBV7-2; D: TRBD2; size: many
DNA: TGCAGCTTCGGGGGTACGGATGGCTACACCTTC; CDR3: CSFGGTDGYTF; J: TRBJ1-2; V: TRBV29-1; D: .; size: .
DNA: TGTGCCAGCAGTTTTACAGGGGGAGAGACCCAGTACTTC; CDR3: CASSFTGGETQYF; J: TRBJ2-5; V: TRBV28; D: TRBD1; size: .
DNA: TGTGCCACCAGCAGAGATCTTCAGAGCACAGATACGCAGTATTTT; CDR3: CATSRDLQSTDTQYF; J: TRBJ2-3; V: TRBV15; D: .; size: few
DNA: TGTGCCAGCAGCCCGACTGAGCGGGAGACCCTCTACGAGCAGTACTTC; CDR3: CASSPTERETLYEQYF; J: TRBJ2-7; V: TRBV11-2; D: TRBD2; size: .
DNA: TGTGCCAGCAGCCCGGACACTGAAGCTTTCTTT; CDR3: CASSPDTEAFF; J: TRBJ1-1; V: TRBV7-8; D: .; size: few
DNA: TGCGCCAGCAGTGGTGGACAGCTAGTCTACAATGAGCAGTTCTTC; CDR3: CASSGGQLVYNEQFF; J: TRBJ2-1; V: TRBV10-2; D: .; size: .
DNA: TGTGCCTGGATCCCGAGCGGAGATACGCAGTATTTT; CDR3: CAWIPSGDTQYF; J: TRBJ2-3; V: TRBV30; D: .; size: .
DNA: TGTGCCAGCAGCTTGGCCACGGGAGGGCTTACAGATACGCAGTATTTT; CDR3: CASSLATGGLTDTQYF; J: TRBJ2-3; V: TRBV5-6; D: TRBD2; size: .
DNA: TGTGCCAGCAGTTACATCGGGGGGGGCCACGAGCAGTACTTC; CDR3: CASSYIGGGHEQYF; J: TRBJ2-7; V: TRBV6-5; D: TRBD2; size: .
DNA: TGCAACCTTGGGGGGGGCAATGAAAAACTGTTTTTT; CDR3: CNLGGGNEKLFF; J: TRBJ1-4; V: TRBV29-1; D: .; size: .
DNA: TGTGCCAGCAGTTTAGGGACAGGGAGCTATGGCTACACCTTC; CDR3: CASSLGTGSYGYTF; J: TRBJ1-2; V: TRBV27; D: TRBD1; size: .
DNA: TGTGCCAGCTCATCCGGAGCCTACGAGCAGTACTTC; CDR3: CASSSGAYEQYF; J: TRBJ2-7; V: TRBV18; D: .; size: .
DNA: TGTGCTAGTGGTTTGGGAGAGGATTTCCTTAGCAATCAGCCCCAGCATTTT; CDR3: CASGLGEDFLSNQPQHF; J: TRBJ1-5; V: TRBV12-5; D: .; size: .
DNA: TGTGCCATCAGTGAACACAGGGCCAACACTGAAGCTTTCTTT; CDR3: CAISEHRANTEAFF; J: TRBJ1-1; V: TRBV10-3; D: .; size: .
DNA: TGTGCCAGCAGCCTCGTCCGAGGAGAGACCCAGTACTTC; CDR3: CASSLVRGETQYF; J: TRBJ2-5; V: TRBV27; D: .; size: .
DNA: TGTGCCAGCAGTTTTGGGACAGGGGCCAACGTCCTGACTTTC; CDR3: CASSFGTGANVLTF; J: TRBJ2-6; V: TRBV27; D: .; size: .
DNA: TGTGCCAGCAGTTACGGGGGGGCGAGCAATCAGCCCCAGCATTTT; CDR3: CASSYGGASNQPQHF; J: TRBJ1-5; V: TRBV6-5; D: .; size: .
DNA: TGTGCCAGCAGCGTAGACGGAGGAATTCAGCCCCAGCATTTT; CDR3: CASSVDGGIQPQHF; J: TRBJ1-5; V: TRBV9; D: .; size: .
DNA: TGTGCCAGCACCTGGGGGGGATTAAACGAGCAGTACTTC; CDR3: CASTWGGLNEQYF; J: TRBJ2-7; V: TRBV28; D: TRBD2; size: .
DNA: TGTGCCTGGAGTCCGGAACTAGCGGGAGATAACGAGCAGTACTTC; CDR3: CAWSPELAGDNEQYF; J: TRBJ2-7; V: TRBV30; D: TRBD2; size: .
DNA: TGTGCCAGCAGCTTAGGAGGCAGGGTGGACGAGCAGTACTTC; CDR3: CASSLGGRVDEQYF; J: TRBJ2-7; V: TRBV7-6; D: .; size: .
DNA: TGCGCCAGCAGGCCGGGACTAGCGCAACCTTACAATGAGCAGTTCTTC; CDR3: CASRPGLAQPYNEQFF; J: TRBJ2-1; V: TRBV4-1; D: TRBD2; size: .
DNA: TGTGCCAGCAGCCACAGCGGGGGTCCCTCCTACGAGCAGTACTTC; CDR3: CASSHSGGPSYEQYF; J: TRBJ2-7; V: TRBV7-3; D: TRBD2; size: .
DNA: TGTGCCAGCAGCTTAGTAGGAGGCCAGCCCCAGCATTTT; CDR3: CASSLVGGQPQHF; J: TRBJ1-5; V: TRBV11-2; D: .; size: .
DNA: TGTGCCAGCAGCTCAGGACTAGCGGGAGTAGATACGCAGTATTTT; CDR3: CASSSGLAGVDTQYF; J: TRBJ2-3; V: TRBV7-8; D: TRBD2; size: .
DNA: TGTGCCAGTAGCACCGCCGGGACAGGGCACTATGGCTACACCTTC; CDR3: CASSTAGTGHYGYTF; J: TRBJ1-2; V: TRBV19; D: TRBD1; size: .
DNA: TGTGCCAGCAAGGGTGGTAGCGGAAACTACAATGAGCAGTTCTTC; CDR3: CASKGGSGNYNEQFF; J: TRBJ2-1; V: TRBV9; D: .; size: .
DNA: TGTGCCAGCAGCCTGACAGGGGGCGTACTCTACGAGCAGTACTTC; CDR3: CASSLTGGVLYEQYF; J: TRBJ2-7; V: TRBV5-6; D: TRBD1; size: .
DNA: TGCGCCAGCAGCTTGGGATCGTCGGGGACAGATACGCAGTATTTT; CDR3: CASSLGSSGTDTQYF; J: TRBJ2-3; V: TRBV5-1; D: .; size: .
DNA: TGTGCCAGCAGTGAAGTTGTTCTGAGGGTTGGGGTGGTAGCTTTCTTT; CDR3: CASSEVVLRVGVVAFF; J: TRBJ1-1; V: TRBV2; D: .; size: .
DNA: TGTGCCAGCAGTCAAGACCAGGGAGAGACCCAGTACTTC; CDR3: CASSQDQGETQYF; J: TRBJ2-5; V: TRBV6-5; D: .; size: once
DNA: TGTGCCAGCAAGCTGACAGGGATGAAGGAGCAGTACTTC; CDR3: CASKLTGMKEQYF; J: TRBJ2-7; V: TRBV27; D: TRBD1; size: .
DNA: TGTGCCAGCTCACCTGGGACACAGGCGCAAGAGACCCAGTACTTC; CDR3: CASSPGTQAQETQYF; J: TRBJ2-5; V: TRBV18; D: .; size: few
DNA: TGTGCCAGCAGCCACGCCGGGACTACCTACGAGCAGTACTTC; CDR3: CASSHAGTTYEQYF; J: TRBJ2-7; V: TRBV5-4; D: TRBD2; size: .
DNA: TGTGCCAGCAGCCCCGGGGGGAGGAACACTGAAGCTTTCTTT; CDR3: CASSPGGRNTEAFF; J: TRBJ1-1; V: TRBV9; D: .; size: .
DNA: TGTGCCAGCAGCTTACGAGGGGGCCAAGAGACCCAGTACTTC; CDR3: CASSLRGGQETQYF; J: TRBJ2-5; V: TRBV11-1; D: .; size: .
DNA: TGCGCCAGCAGCTTGGGGCAGGGGGCTAGGAATGAGCAGTTCTTC; CDR3: CASSLGQGARNEQFF; J: TRBJ2-1; V: TRBV5-1; D: TRBD1; size: few
DNA: TGTGCCAGCAGCTGGGACAGGTACACAGATACGCAGTATTTT; CDR3: CASSWDRYTDTQYF; J: TRBJ2-3; V: TRBV7-2; D: TRBD1; size: .
DNA: TGCGCCAGCAGCTTGAGCGGGGGACGGGGAGAGACCCAGTACTTC; CDR3: CASSLSGGRGETQYF; J: TRBJ2-5; V: TRBV5-1; D: TRBD2; size: .
DNA: TGTGCCATCAGTGCGGGTTACGAGCAGTACTTC; CDR3: CAISAGYEQYF; J: TRBJ2-7; V: TRBV10-3; D: .; size: .
DNA: TGTGCCACCACTCCTGGGAGAACAGACAATGAGCAGTTCTTC; CDR3: CATTPGRTDNEQFF; J: TRBJ2-1; V: TRBV15; D: .; size: .
DNA: TGTGCCAGCAGCCATCAGTGGACCGGGGAGCTGTTTTTT; CDR3: CASSHQWTGELFF; J: TRBJ2-2; V: TRBV14; D: .; size: few